These T cell receptor beta chains were read from a single sample in a study of blood T cell repertoires in COVID-19. The repertoire was sequenced with immunoSEQ multiplex PCR; TCRdb's copy has only in-frame clones and lacks some. The data hold about 260,000 clones, with more than 70% observed a single time. Sequencing input: peripheral blood. Receptor source: a woman aged 50 to 60 with acute or convalescent COVID-19. CDR3s include the opening cysteine and the closing phenylalanine or tryptophan. A D gene is named only where the DNA matches it firmly. The size field is filled for only some rows; it gives once, few, many or a size class.

TRBJ1-1,TRBD1,TRBV6-5,few,TGTGCCAGCACCACAGGGGGCTCGTACACTGAAGCTTTCTTT,CASTTGGSYTEAFF
TRBJ1-1,TRBD1,TRBV9,.,TGTGCCAGCAGCGTCGAACAGGGGTCGTTTGCTGAAGCTTTCTTT,CASSVEQGSFAEAFF
TRBJ2-2,.,TRBV5-4,few,TGTGCCAGCAGCTTAGCGGGTCCTAACACCGGGGAGCTGTTTTTT,CASSLAGPNTGELFF
TRBJ1-1,.,TRBV3-1/TRBV3-2,.,TGTGCCAGCAGCCAAGTATTTAGCCCTGTCACTGAAGCTTTCTTT,CASSQVFSPVTEAFF
TRBJ2-7,TRBD2,TRBV27,.,TGTGCCAGCAGTCGCGCGGGAGCTTTCTACGAGCAGTACTTC,CASSRAGAFYEQYF
TRBJ1-5,TRBD1,TRBV6-5,.,TGTGCCAGCAGTTACGGACAGGGTTTACAGCCCCAGCATTTT,CASSYGQGLQPQHF
TRBJ2-3,.,TRBV5-1,once,TGCGCCAGCAGCCTGCGGAGGGGTGGGGCAGATACGCAGTATTTT,CASSLRRGGADTQYF
TRBJ1-1,TRBD1,TRBV3-1/TRBV3-2,.,TGTGCCAGCAGCCAAGTTTCACAGGGGATTGAAGCTTTCTTT,CASSQVSQGIEAFF
TRBJ2-7,TRBD1,TRBV19,.,TGTGCCAGTGGACAGGGGATTACCTACGAGCAGTACTTC,CASGQGITYEQYF
TRBJ1-1,TRBD1,TRBV10-3,.,TGTGCCACCGAAGACAGGGCTAGAGGGACTGAAGCTTTCTTT,CATEDRARGTEAFF
TRBJ1-3,.,TRBV7-8,once,TGTGCCAGCAGCCCATGGGAGGCGAGCTCTGGAAACACCATATATTTT,CASSPWEASSGNTIYF
TRBJ1-4,.,TRBV2,.,TGTGCCAGCTCTAGTTATGAAAAACTGTTTTTT,CASSSYEKLFF
TRBJ2-4,TRBD2,TRBV28,once,TGTGCCAGCAGTTTATCGGCTAGCGGAACCTTCAAAAACATTCAGTACTTC,CASSLSASGTFKNIQYF
TRBJ1-2,TRBD1,TRBV6-2/TRBV6-3,.,TGTGCCAGCAGTGACAGGACAGGAAAATATGGCTACACCTTC,CASSDRTGKYGYTF
TRBJ2-1,TRBD1,TRBV7-2,.,TGTGCCAGCAGCTTACAGGGACAGGGCTTCAATGAGCAGTTCTTC,CASSLQGQGFNEQFF
TRBJ2-5,.,TRBV5-4,.,TGTGCCAGCAGCTATGAACGGTTCCAAGAGACCCAGTACTTC,CASSYERFQETQYF
TRBJ2-6,TRBD1,TRBV6-2/TRBV6-3,.,TGTGCCAGCAGTTATTTTAGGGGGACAGGGGGTTTTGGGGCCAACGTCCTGACTTTC,CASSYFRGTGGFGANVLTF
TRBJ2-5,TRBD2,TRBV28,.,TGTGCCAGCAGTTTTGGAGGGCGGGAGGGTTCCCAGTACTTC,CASSFGGREGSQYF
TRBJ2-3,TRBD2,TRBV28,few,TGTGCCAGCCTACCGTTTACGGGAGGCCCCCCTAAGGGAGGGGATACGCAGTATTTT,CASLPFTGGPPKGGDTQYF
TRBJ2-7,.,TRBV10-1,few,TGCGCCAGCAGTGAGTCATTTGCGGGGCAGGCCTACGAGCAGTACTTC,CASSESFAGQAYEQYF
TRBJ2-7,TRBD1,TRBV13,.,TGTGCCAGCAGTTTTCCAGGGGGAAACGACCACGAGCAGTACTTC,CASSFPGGNDHEQYF
TRBJ1-4,.,TRBV18,.,TGTGCCAGCTCAACCTCCTTAGCAACTAATGAAAAACTGTTTTTT,CASSTSLATNEKLFF
TRBJ2-4,.,TRBV11-2,.,TGTGCCAGCAGCTCGGTGACAGGTCCCTTAGCCAAAAACATTCAGTACTTC,CASSSVTGPLAKNIQYF
TRBJ2-3,.,TRBV7-9,.,TGTGCCAGCAGTTCAGCAGATACGCAGTATTTT,CASSSADTQYF
TRBJ2-7,TRBD2,TRBV7-3,.,TGTGCCAGCAGCCCGCGACTAGCGGAACTTCCCTACGAGCAGTACTTC,CASSPRLAELPYEQYF
TRBJ2-7,TRBD1,TRBV2,.,TGTGCCAGCAGTGAAGATCTAAGCGTACAGGGGAGCTCCTACGAGCAGTACTTC,CASSEDLSVQGSSYEQYF
TRBJ2-7,.,TRBV7-6,.,TGTGCCAGCAGCTCAGGTAGCGGCGAGCAGTACTTC,CASSSGSGEQYF
TRBJ1-6,.,TRBV12-3/TRBV12-4,.,TGTGCCAGCAGTCTCCGGGAGGTATCACCCCTCCACTTT,CASSLREVSPLHF
TRBJ2-1,.,TRBV5-1,.,TGCGCCAGCAGCTTCCGAACCAAGGAGGGGAGGCAGTTCTTC,CASSFRTKEGRQFF
TRBJ2-2,.,TRBV7-9,.,TGTGCCAGCAGCTTAGTGGCGGGCTCCGCCGGGGAGCTGTTTTTT,CASSLVAGSAGELFF
TRBJ1-5,TRBD1,TRBV28,.,TGTGCCAGCAGTTTGGCAGGGGGCCCCAATCAGCCCCAGCATTTT,CASSLAGGPNQPQHF
TRBJ2-2,.,TRBV6-2/TRBV6-3,once,TGTGCCAGCAGTACCTACAAGGGGCTGGGGGGCACCGGGGAGCTGTTTTTT,CASSTYKGLGGTGELFF
TRBJ2-1,.,TRBV24-1,once,TGTGCCACCGCAGGGGTTTACAACAATGAGCAGTTCTTC,CATAGVYNNEQFF
TRBJ2-1,TRBD2,TRBV10-1,.,TGCGCCAGCACAGGACAGCCCGGGACTAGCGGGAGTAAAAATAATGAGCAGTTCTTC,CASTGQPGTSGSKNNEQFF
TRBJ1-2,TRBD1,TRBV24-1,.,TGTGCCACCAGTCAGACAGGGGAATCCTATGGCTACACCTTC,CATSQTGESYGYTF
TRBJ1-5,.,TRBV28,once,TGTGCCAGCAGTGCCTCAGGTCACGGCAATCAGCCCCAGCATTTT,CASSASGHGNQPQHF
TRBJ2-3,TRBD2,TRBV5-6,.,TGTGCCAGCAGCCGGCCGACTAGCGGGTGGGGCACAGATACGCAGTATTTT,CASSRPTSGWGTDTQYF
TRBJ1-6,.,TRBV19,.,TGTGCCAGTAGTATAGCTACAGCCTATAATTCACCCCTCCACTTT,CASSIATAYNSPLHF
TRBJ1-2,.,TRBV25-1,.,TGTGCCAGCAGGCAGGACAGCTATGGCTACACCTTC,CASRQDSYGYTF
TRBJ1-5,.,TRBV21-1,.,TGTGCCAGCAGCAAGCGCAGGGGGTACGGCAATCAGCCCCAGCATTTT,CASSKRRGYGNQPQHF
TRBJ2-1,.,TRBV5-1,.,TGCGCCAGCAGCTTGGCCGGCGGAGTACTTAACAATGAGCAGTTCTTC,CASSLAGGVLNNEQFF
TRBJ2-1,TRBD2,TRBV14,.,TGTGCCAGCAGCCAAGCGGGAGGGCCCTTCAATGAGCAGTTCTTC,CASSQAGGPFNEQFF
TRBJ1-5,.,TRBV27,.,TGTGCCAGCAGTTTATCCGCGGGGGGTGGCAATCAGCCCCAGCATTTT,CASSLSAGGGNQPQHF
TRBJ2-5,.,TRBV4-1,.,TGCGCCAGCAGTCCTGTTAAAGAGACCCAGTACTTC,CASSPVKETQYF
TRBJ1-1,.,TRBV12-3/TRBV12-4,.,TGTGCCAGCAACCGACAGGCCAACACTGAAGCTTTCTTT,CASNRQANTEAFF